A single T cell receptor beta chain is shown here with its context. Antigen unknown. Germline CDR1 and CDR2: SEHNR and FQNEAQ (reference sequence). CDR3 length: 18 residues. V dropped 6 bases and J dropped 4; count of bases not matched to a gene: 17. This sample is part of a study of T cell responses to AZD1222 COVID-19 vaccine. Study-wide findings and caveats: Baseline serostatus was positive in only six AZD1222 recipients. Nearly half of the spike-specific TCRs reportedly recognize variant regions that carry no mutations. Across the whole spike, CD4 TCRs peaked at regions 160-218 and 743-854.

The protocol was immunoSEQ multiplex PCR, while the TCRdb copy is restricted to in-frame clones and leaves out a portion. The sample contains around 270,000 clones, almost 95% of which appear only once. The sample was peripheral blood, taken 28 days after the second AZD1222 dose. J is TRBJ2-5 and V is TRBV7-9; 10 bases fit TRBD1. The TCR sequence derives from an adult who received the AZD1222 COVID-19 vaccine. The CDR3 sequence: CASSRPRGRQGARETQYF. The DNA of the CDR3 is TGTGCCAGCAGTCGACCCCGGGGCCGACAGGGGGCGAGAGAGACCCAGTACTTC.